The next 20 T cell receptor beta chains were all read from a single sample in a study of cytomegalovirus exposure and HLA in healthy donors. The PCR used 60 Vbeta and 13 Jbeta primers. TCRdb keeps only in-frame clones here, not all; method: immunoSEQ multiplex PCR. The sample holds 140,000 to 150,000 clones, about 8.9% seen once. What was sequenced was PBMCs. The receptors here all came from a man aged 50 or older in good health and CMV-seronegative.

This clone appeared a few times. J is TRBJ1-1 and V is TRBV6-5; D gene uncertain. Trimming removed 4 bases at V and 1 base at J, with 13 bases between. Germline CDR1 reads MNHEY; CDR2 reads SVGAGI. The CDR3 spans 15 residues. The CDR3 protein is CASSSPGIRNTEAFF. CDR3 bases: TGTGCCAGCAGTTCCCCAGGCATACGGAACACTGAAGCTTTCTTT.

In its sample, this clone was seen a few times. For the CDR3, the DNA is TGTGCCAGCTCAACCAAGGAACTAGCGGGAGGGAATGAGCAGTTCTTC. As protein: CASSTKELAGGNEQFF. This chain links TRBV18 with TRBJ2-1; 13 nucleotides line up with TRBD2. The CDR3 extends over 16 amino acids. The V segment lost 5 bases and the J segment 7 bases; nucleotides outside the gene matches: 8. Germline lookup yields CDR1 KGHSH and CDR2 LQKENI.

As concerns this clone: This CDR3 is also generated by other DNA sequences in the sample. The V and J genes are TRBV7-6 and TRBJ1-5; the match to TRBD1 covers 9 bases. V shed 5 bases, J shed 5 bases, and the junction held 1 base outside the gene matches. Germline V lookup: CDR1 SGHVS, CDR2 FNYEAQ. The CDR3 runs 13 residues. In nucleotides, the CDR3 is TGTGCCAGCAGCCGGACAGGGGATCAGCCCCAGCATTTT. Translated: CASSRTGDQPQHF.

The chain combines TRBV4-1 with TRBJ2-5; TRBD2 might be the D (5 bases). Germline V gene sequence: CDR1 MGHRA, CDR2 YSYEKL. This CDR3 has 16 amino acids. The V end was cut by 0 bases, the J end by 2 bases, with 13 bases between. In DNA, the CDR3 is TGCGCCAGCAGCCAAGATAGAGGGAAACATCAAGAGACCCAGTACTTC. It yields the protein CASSQDRGKHQETQYF.

The chain is built from TRBV5-1 and TRBJ2-5; tentative D call: TRBD1 (5 bases). Germline assignment: CDR1 SGHRS and CDR2 YFSETQ. The CDR3 consists of 12 residues. The V end was cut by 0 bases, the J end by 7 bases, with 7 bases between. CDR3 sequence reads: CASSLEGATQYF. The CDR3 DNA reads TGCGCCAGCAGCTTGGAAGGGGCGACCCAGTACTTC.

The V call is TRBV6-5, the J call TRBJ1-1; D is unresolved. CDR1 is MNHEY and CDR2 is SVGAGI in the germline V gene. The V end was cut by 0 bases, the J end by 5 bases, with 16 bases between. This CDR3 is built from 16 residues. The CDR3 reads CASSYSRFPGGTEAFF. The CDR3 nucleotides read TGTGCCAGCAGTTACTCGAGGTTCCCCGGAGGAACTGAAGCTTTCTTT.

J is TRBJ1-4 and V is TRBV6-1; 8 bases match TRBD1. Germline V lookup: CDR1 MNHNS, CDR2 SASEGT. V lost 4 bases and J lost 6; bases outside the gene matches: 7. The CDR3 is 15 amino acids. The CDR3 reads CASSGPGGAYEKLFF. CDR3 coding DNA: TGTGCCAGCAGTGGGCCAGGGGGCGCGTATGAAAAACTGTTTTTT.

The sample holds a few counts of this clone. V is TRBV10-3 and J is TRBJ1-1; D gene ambiguous. With 3 bases removed from V and 0 bases from J, the gap between germline ends came to 11 bases. Germline lookup yields CDR1 ENHRY and CDR2 SYGVKD. The CDR3 has 15 residues. CDR3 sequence: CAISDRSGVNTEAFF. For the CDR3, the DNA is TGTGCCATCAGTGACAGATCCGGGGTGAACACTGAAGCTTTCTTT.

This clone has a handful of counts. The V gene is TRBV15, the J gene TRBJ2-4, with D possibly TRBD2 on 5 matching bases. Per germline, CDR1 LNHNV and CDR2 YYDKDF (reference sequence). The CDR3 is 11 amino acids. V lost 0 bases and J lost 11, with 5 bases in between. CDR3 nucleotides: TGTGCCACCAGCAGAGAGGGAGTTCAGTACTTC. Protein product: CATSREGVQYF.

CDR3 DNA sequence: TGTGCCAGCAGTTTTGACAGGTCTAATGAGCAGTTCTTC. This codes for CASSFDRSNEQFF. The V call is TRBV28, the J call TRBJ2-1, with D maybe TRBD1 (6 bases). Per the germline V gene, CDR1 is MDHEN and CDR2 is SYDVKM. The CDR3 has 13 residues. Trimming left V 3 bases short and J 7 bases short, with 10 bases between.

The V gene is TRBV12-2, the J gene TRBJ2-3; TRBD1, the D gene given by the table, was not confirmed from the DNA. TRBV12-2 is given as a pseudogene. There are 17 residues in the CDR3. The CDR3 nucleotides are TGTGCAAGTCGCTCAGCGAGACACCGCCCGCCCCCGATTGCGCAGTATTTT. Protein sequence: CASRSARHRPPPIAQYF.

CDR3 residues: CATRQGPNNEQFF. The CDR3 DNA reads TGTGCCACGCGACAGGGGCCGAACAATGAGCAGTTCTTC. The rearrangement uses TRBV19 and TRBJ2-1, with 8 positions matching TRBD1. This CDR3 region has 13 residues. The ends lost 10 bases at V and 5 bases at J; junction bases unmatched: 7. CDR1 is LNHDA and CDR2 is SQIVND in the germline V gene (reference sequence).

This clone was recorded a few times. The V gene is TRBV27, the J gene TRBJ1-2, with TRBD1 as a possible D gene (5 bases). CDR1 and CDR2 from the germline V gene are MNHEY and SMNVEV (reference sequence). V was shortened by 4 bases and J by 6 bases, with 21 bases between the two germline ends. The CDR3 consists of 16 residues. CDR3 region: CASSSRGDRDVHGYTF. CDR3 sequence (DNA): TGTGCCAGCAGTTCCCGGGGGGACCGGGACGTACATGGCTACACCTTC.

Concerning this clone: Germline and junction disagree at one end, which may indicate a read error. The gene calls are TRBV7-7 and TRBJ1-1, with D perhaps TRBD1 (5 bases). Germline V gives CDR1 SSHAT, CDR2 FNYEAQ (reference sequence). The length of the CDR3 is 13 residues. The CDR3 sequence: CASSFRQGTEAFF. The CDR3, as DNA: TGTGCTAGCAGCTTTCGTCAGGGAACTGAAGCTTTCTTT. Looking up the rest from reference TRBV7-7 and TRBJ1-1 gives the full variable domain: GAGVSQSPRYKVTKRGQDVTLRCDPISSHATLYWYQQALGQGPEFLTYFNYEAQPDKSGLPSDRFSAERPEGSISTLTIQRTEQRDSAMYRCASSFRQGTEAFFGQGTRLTVV.

This clone was observed a few times. J is TRBJ2-2 and V is TRBV7-9; 8 bases line up with TRBD1. Unmatched junction bases numbered 2, after V lost 1 base and J lost 4 bases. The CDR3 has 15 residues. Germline lookup yields CDR1 SEHNR and CDR2 FQNEAQ (reference sequence). CDR3 in amino acids: CASSLETGVTGELFF. DNA of the CDR3: TGTGCCAGCAGCTTAGAGACAGGGGTCACCGGGGAGCTGTTTTTT.

CDR3 sequence: CASSLAVFGQFF. The CDR3 nucleotides read TGTGCCAGCAGCTTAGCGGTATTCGGGCAGTTCTTC. This sequence joins TRBV7-9 and TRBJ2-1; D remains ambiguous. The CDR3 has 12 amino acids. Trimming stripped 0 bases from V and 12 bases from J, with 9 bases between. CDR1 SEHNR and CDR2 FQNEAQ come from the germline V gene (reference sequence).

In this sample, this clone turned up a few times. CDR3 sequence: CSVKSLAGANVLTF. For the CDR3, the DNA is TGCAGCGTGAAGAGTCTGGCTGGGGCCAACGTCCTGACTTTC. V gene TRBV29-1 combines with J gene TRBJ2-6, with unresolved D. The V gene lost 6 bases and the J gene lost 2 bases, with 11 bases spanning the gap. Germline V gene sequence: CDR1 SQVTM, CDR2 ANQGSEA. This CDR3 has 14 residues.

This clone occurred a few times. The gene calls are TRBV5-4 and TRBJ2-1, with 8 bases identical to TRBD1. Germline V lookup: CDR1 SGHNT, CDR2 YYREEE (reference sequence). V dropped 2 bases and J dropped 0; count of bases not matched to a gene: 1. This CDR3 comprises 15 residues. The CDR3: CASSFTGGSYNEQFF. CDR3 bases: TGTGCCAGCAGCTTTACAGGGGGCTCCTACAATGAGCAGTTCTTC.

The gene calls are TRBV2 and TRBJ2-7, with D perhaps matching TRBD2 (6 bases). Germline loops: CDR1 SNHLY, CDR2 FYNNEI. Trimming took off 8 bases at V and 5 bases at J, with 13 bases between the two ends. The CDR3 is 12 amino acids. The CDR3 DNA follows: TGTGCCAGCGGGCGGGAAGCAGACGAGCAGTACTTC. Its protein is CASGREADEQYF.

This clone was counted only a few times. The rearrangement joins TRBV9 to TRBJ2-1, with D perhaps TRBD2 (7 bases). V was cut by 0 bases and J by 6 bases, with 10 bases left in between. The CDR3 runs to 14 residues. In germline, CDR1 is SGDLS, CDR2 YYNGEE. CDR3 coding DNA: TGTGCCAGCAGCGTAGTAAGGGGGGGCAATGAGCAGTTCTTC. Translated, it gives CASSVVRGGNEQFF.